The source of this T cell receptor (beta chain) is a study of control samples from healthy donors and cancer patients (TCRdb year 2020). CDR1 and CDR2 are read off the germline V gene (reference sequence) as SEHNR and FQNEAQ. The CDR3 spans 16 residues, from the cysteine through the phenylalanine. The entry retains the CDR3 DNA only, 48 bases that are in frame from base 1. V is pared back by 5 bases and J by 5 bases, with 19 bases lying between the germline termini. Worth noting for this clone: Its antigen specificity is not known. Per-base quality was not reported, and no clone a single base away is much larger than it.

The library came from the immunoSEQ multiplex PCR assay. As stored in TCRdb, this immuneACCESS dataset retains in-frame rearrangements with V and J assigned. A fraction of the clones does not appear; measured against another copy, unresolved V genes explain less than half of the discrepancy, and the remainder lacks a known reason. This sample gives around 180,000 clones in total; 70% to 90% of them show up just once. The ten largest clones capture nearly 5% of the sample. Sample: blood. The chain was built from TRBV7-9 and TRBJ2-1, and the D gene may be TRBD2, 7 bases matching. The TCR sequence derives from a woman in her twenties or thirties in good health. The DNA sequence reads TGTGCCAGCAGCCCTGGAGGCGGGGGCGCGGACAATGAGCAGTTCTTC. This codes for CASSPGGGGADNEQFF. The reference TRBV7-9 and TRBJ2-1 proteins fill in what lies around the CDR3, so the full variable domain reads DTGVSQNPRHKITKRGQNVTFRCDPISEHNRLYWYRQTLGQGPEFLTYFQNEAQLEKSRLLSDRFSAERPKGSFSTLEIQRTEQGDSAMYLCASSPGGGGADNEQFFGPGTRLTVL.